This T cell receptor beta chain was captured in a study of vaccination effects on CD4 cells after COVID-19. Study-wide results and caveats: Common cold coronaviruses were cross-recognized by only 1 of 255 vaccine-induced clones in healthy vaccinees. Marked clonal contraction of infection- and vaccine-induced clones was seen late after vaccination. Convalescent patients were scarce in the study, and it lacked early post-infection timepoints.

Using viral peptide pools, the ViraFEST assay grew out antigen-specific CD4+ T cells prior to sequencing. Cultured cells yielded isolated CD4+ T cells after nine to ten days. Each vaccine recipient was nucleocapsid antibody negative and had no prior SARS-CoV-2 infection. Each culture had half its medium swapped for IL-2 medium on days 3 and 7. Here immunoSEQ multiplex PCR was the method, and the copy in TCRdb shows in-frame clones only, minus some. Of roughly 35,000 clones in the sample, 66% are singletons; the top ten hold approximately 15%. As concerns this clone: Antigen unknown.

Trimming took 3 bases from V and 5 from J, leaving 10 bases between them. The CDR3 extends over 13 amino acids. The rearrangement uses TRBV12-3 or TRBV12-4 and TRBJ2-5, with D possibly matching TRBD2 (6 bases). This clonotype was sampled from a human donor who received a COVID-19 vaccine. This specimen consisted of CD4+ T cells from PBMCs cultured with HCoV-OC43 spike peptides, obtained before COVID-19 vaccination. Documented subset: HCoV-OC43 spike overlapping peptide pool stimulation. The CDR3 sequence: CASSFNGGETQYF. Here the CDR3 DNA reads TGTGCCAGCAGTTTTAATGGGGGGGAGACCCAGTACTTC.